A selection of T cell receptor beta chains follows, all from one sample in a study of long-term antiretroviral therapy in people with HIV. Sequenced by immunoSEQ multiplex PCR; TCRdb stores in-frame clones only, minus some. Found here are just over 35,000 clones, 82% of them singletons; the top ten hold about 5.7%. The sample here was unsorted PBMCs, taken 0.6 years after starting antiretroviral therapy. These receptors all stem from a young man with HIV. Each CDR3 is given without its conserved first and last residue. The order of the fields is D gene, V gene, J gene, CDR3 protein. A D gene is named only where the DNA matches it firmly.

NA,TRBV9,TRBJ2-2,ASSVPDSTGELF
NA,TRBV7-9,TRBJ2-6,ASSFSPIGANVLT
NA,TRBV28,TRBJ1-5,ASSFTGGTNNQPQH
NA,TRBV29-1,TRBJ1-5,SVGLPGESNQPQH
NA,TRBV29-1,TRBJ2-3,SVDSTDTQY
TRBD1,TRBV7-9,TRBJ2-1,ASRTGGYNEQF
NA,TRBV14,TRBJ2-7,ASSQPPHYEQY
NA,TRBV2,TRBJ2-7,ASSEALVGGYEQY
TRBD2,TRBV19,TRBJ2-7,ASTLKRGGNYEQY
TRBD2,TRBV11-2,TRBJ2-1,ASSFTGGEQF
TRBD2,TRBV4-3,TRBJ2-7,ASSQAGTSVYEQY
NA,TRBV10-1,TRBJ1-2,ASSRRGRGYT
TRBD1,TRBV19,TRBJ2-2,ASLDRGAARVLF
TRBD1,TRBV10-2,TRBJ2-2,ASSESGTGGLGELF
NA,TRBV5-1,TRBJ2-7,ASSLGTPRSYEQY
NA,TRBV6-1,TRBJ2-2,ASSDGANTGELF
NA,TRBV6-5,TRBJ1-2,ASSPGDLIYGYT
NA,TRBV11-3,TRBJ2-7,ASSPQGPSYEQY
TRBD2,TRBV27,TRBJ2-7,ATGHSGNRPTHEQY
TRBD1,TRBV6-6,TRBJ1-5,ASSLGGQGGQPQH
NA,TRBV7-9,TRBJ2-7,ASSGSQAIYEQY
NA,TRBV7-8,TRBJ1-1,ASSLEGNTEAF
NA,TRBV4-1,TRBJ2-7,ASSQIQETYEQY
NA,TRBV28,TRBJ2-7,ASSLNNEQY
TRBD1,TRBV7-7,TRBJ2-2,ASSPQGAGELF
TRBD2,TRBV19,TRBJ2-3,ASSIDPFRGVDTQY
NA,TRBV7-9,TRBJ2-5,ASPSGPAQDKESVETQY
TRBD2,TRBV6-6,TRBJ2-7,ASLGEGYEQY
TRBD2,TRBV5-3,TRBJ2-2,ARRPHVSGRTGELF
NA,TRBV7-6,TRBJ2-7,ASGVKYEQY
NA,TRBV30,TRBJ2-2,AWSFLLANTGELF
NA,TRBV19,TRBJ2-7,ASRDSGYSYEQY
NA,TRBV19,TRBJ1-5,ASSIGPISNQPQH
NA,TRBV19,TRBJ1-5,ASSSGVQPQH
TRBD2,TRBV2,TRBJ2-5,ASSEGLAAGETQY
TRBD1,TRBV6-6,TRBJ2-7,ASSQGVMNEQY
NA,TRBV6-6,TRBJ2-7,ASTAGTGSSYEQY
TRBD1,TRBV5-4,TRBJ1-4,ASSLGQGRDEKLF
TRBD1,TRBV29-1,TRBJ2-7,SVEAGMGRGNSYEQY
NA,TRBV29-1,TRBJ1-3,SVSQAGNTIY
NA,TRBV29-1,TRBJ2-1,SVGDSRRNEQF
NA,TRBV7-7,TRBJ2-2,ASSSYIPAGLNTGELF
NA,TRBV28,TRBJ1-2,ASSFVLGNGYT
TRBD1,TRBV7-9,TRBJ1-1,ASSFLQGEREAF
NA,TRBV6-6,TRBJ1-5,ASSFPGLEPQH
TRBD1,TRBV18,TRBJ2-7,ASSPLSGQGGHEQY
TRBD2,TRBV5-8,TRBJ2-7,ASSDYTGTKKY
NA,TRBV27,TRBJ1-1,ASRISSGTEAF
NA,TRBV4-3,TRBJ2-7,ASSQDPGVYEQY
NA,TRBV5-1,TRBJ2-6,ASRLEPAGANVLT
TRBD2,TRBV5-8,TRBJ2-3,ASSPGLAGDADTQY
NA,TRBV7-2,TRBJ2-7,ASSPSSYEQY
TRBD1,TRBV7-2,TRBJ1-2,ASSLQGGIYGYT